This T cell receptor (beta chain) was profiled in a study of T cell responses to AZD1222 COVID-19 vaccine. There are 19 residues in the CDR3. Trimming left V 1 base short and J 2 bases short, with 20 bases between. Method: immunoSEQ multiplex PCR; TCRdb's copy keeps in-frame clones and lacks some. The sample carries some 170,000 clones, about 89% recorded once. This rearrangement joins TRBV23-1 to TRBJ2-2; D unclear. TRBV23-1 falls under the ORF class, with uncertain function. This clonotype was obtained from an adult in good health. Here the sequenced sample was peripheral blood, taken on day 0 of AZD1222 vaccination. CDR3: CASSQCGSTQPRNTGELFF. The CDR3 region has the DNA TGCGCCAGCAGTCAATGCGGCAGTACCCAACCCCGAAACACCGGGGAGCTGTTTTTT.